Described below is a single TCR beta chain sequence and its context. The antigen remains undetermined. This sample was taken from a study of ipilimumab plus nivolumab after autologous stem cell transplantation. Study-wide background: Typical patient got 5 ipilimumab doses and about eight nivolumab doses (median).

CDR3 length: 15 amino acids. Germline trimming cut 4 bases from V and 3 bases from J; bases unmatched to any gene: 5. CDR1 and CDR2 (germline): SGDLS, YYNGEE. Findings of the study overall: TCR repertoire, Treg phenotype and gut microbiota reportedly support more study of this approach.

The repertoire was sequenced with immunoSEQ multiplex PCR; TCRdb's copy has only in-frame clones and lacks some. The sample gives about 18,000 clones, around four fifths of which show up once; approximately 10% is in the top ten. Patients got ipilimumab 1 mg/kg beginning 14 to 28 days post-transplant. Patients received nivolumab 3 mg/kg at weeks 1, 4, 7, 10, then fortnightly to week 26. The receptor's source is a male donor with diffuse large B-cell lymphoma. The V gene is TRBV9, the J gene TRBJ1-1, with 11 positions matching TRBD1. The sample consisted of PBMCs, taken in a trial of ipilimumab plus nivolumab as post-transplant consolidation. Here the CDR3 reads CASSPQGQGDTEAFF. CDR3 nucleotide sequence: TGTGCCAGCAGCCCCCAGGGACAGGGGGACACTGAAGCTTTCTTT.